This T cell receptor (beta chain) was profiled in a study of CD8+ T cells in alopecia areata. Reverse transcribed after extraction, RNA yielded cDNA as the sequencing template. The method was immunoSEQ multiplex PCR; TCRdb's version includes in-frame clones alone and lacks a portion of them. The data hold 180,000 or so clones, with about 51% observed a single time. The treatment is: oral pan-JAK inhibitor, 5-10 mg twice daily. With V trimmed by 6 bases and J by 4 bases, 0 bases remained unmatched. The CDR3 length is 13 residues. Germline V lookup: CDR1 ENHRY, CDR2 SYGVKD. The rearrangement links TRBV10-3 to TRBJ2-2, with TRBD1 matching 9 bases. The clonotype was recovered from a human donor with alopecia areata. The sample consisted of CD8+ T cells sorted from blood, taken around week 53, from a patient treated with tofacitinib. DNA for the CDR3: TGTGCCATCAGGACAGGGGGCACCGGGGAGCTGTTTTTT. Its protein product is CAIRTGGTGELFF.